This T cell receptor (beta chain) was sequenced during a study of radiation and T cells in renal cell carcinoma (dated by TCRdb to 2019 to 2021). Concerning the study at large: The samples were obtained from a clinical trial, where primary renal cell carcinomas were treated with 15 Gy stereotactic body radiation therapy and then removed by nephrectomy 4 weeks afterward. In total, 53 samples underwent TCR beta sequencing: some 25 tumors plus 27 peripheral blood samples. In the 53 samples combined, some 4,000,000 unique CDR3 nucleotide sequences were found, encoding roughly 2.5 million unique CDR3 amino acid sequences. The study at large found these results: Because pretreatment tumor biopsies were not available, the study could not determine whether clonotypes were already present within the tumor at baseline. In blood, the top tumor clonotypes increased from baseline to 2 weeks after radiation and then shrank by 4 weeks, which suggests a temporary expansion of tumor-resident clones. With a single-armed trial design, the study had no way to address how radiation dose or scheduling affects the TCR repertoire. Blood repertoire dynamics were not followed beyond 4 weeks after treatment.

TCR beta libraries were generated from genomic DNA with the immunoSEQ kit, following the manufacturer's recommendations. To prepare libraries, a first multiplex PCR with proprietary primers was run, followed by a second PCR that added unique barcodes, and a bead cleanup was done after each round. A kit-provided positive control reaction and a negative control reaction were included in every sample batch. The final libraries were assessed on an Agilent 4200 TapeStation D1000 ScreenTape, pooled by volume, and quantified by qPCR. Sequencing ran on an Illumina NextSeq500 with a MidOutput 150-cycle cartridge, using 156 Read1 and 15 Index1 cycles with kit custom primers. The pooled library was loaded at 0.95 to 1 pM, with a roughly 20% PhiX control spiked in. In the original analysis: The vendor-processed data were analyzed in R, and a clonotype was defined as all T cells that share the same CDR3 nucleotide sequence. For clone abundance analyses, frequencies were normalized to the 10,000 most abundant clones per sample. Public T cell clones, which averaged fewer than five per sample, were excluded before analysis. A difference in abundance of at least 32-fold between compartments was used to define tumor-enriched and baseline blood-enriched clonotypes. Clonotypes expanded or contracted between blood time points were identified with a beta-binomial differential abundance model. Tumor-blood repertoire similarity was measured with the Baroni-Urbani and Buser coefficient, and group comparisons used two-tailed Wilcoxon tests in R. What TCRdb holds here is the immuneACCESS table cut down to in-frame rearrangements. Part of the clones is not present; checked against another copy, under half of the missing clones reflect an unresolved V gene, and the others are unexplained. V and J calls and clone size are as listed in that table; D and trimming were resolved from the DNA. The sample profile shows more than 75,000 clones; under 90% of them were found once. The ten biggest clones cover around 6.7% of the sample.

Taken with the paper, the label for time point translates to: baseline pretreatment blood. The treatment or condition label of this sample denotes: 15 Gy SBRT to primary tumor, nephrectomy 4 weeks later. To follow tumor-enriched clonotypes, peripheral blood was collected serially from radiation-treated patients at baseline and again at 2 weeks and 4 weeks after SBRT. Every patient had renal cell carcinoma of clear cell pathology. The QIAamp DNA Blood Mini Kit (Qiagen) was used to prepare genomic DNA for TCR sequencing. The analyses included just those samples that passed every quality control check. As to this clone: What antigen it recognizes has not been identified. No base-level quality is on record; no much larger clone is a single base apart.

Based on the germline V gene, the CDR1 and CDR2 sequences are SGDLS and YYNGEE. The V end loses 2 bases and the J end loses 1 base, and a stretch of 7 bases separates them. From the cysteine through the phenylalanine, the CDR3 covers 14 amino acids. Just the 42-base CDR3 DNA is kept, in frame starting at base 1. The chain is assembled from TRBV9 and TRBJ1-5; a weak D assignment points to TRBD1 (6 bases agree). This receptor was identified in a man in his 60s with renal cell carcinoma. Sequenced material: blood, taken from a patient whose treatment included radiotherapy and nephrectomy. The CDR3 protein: CASSVGHSNQPQHF. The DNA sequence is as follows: TGTGCCAGCAGCGTGGGACACAGCAATCAGCCCCAGCATTTT.